The entry below gives a single T cell receptor (beta chain) sequence along with its context. Its antigen has not been determined. No base quality information exists; no much larger clone differs at one position. To sequence the TCRbeta CDR3 region, genomic DNA was isolated from the sorted cells. TCRbeta CDR3 regions were sequenced using the immunoSEQ Assay. The source is immuneACCESS, and TCRdb retained only in-frame sequences with V and J called. Part of the clones is not carried over; for the studies checked, unresolved V genes explain less than half of this, and the remainder is unexplained. The table for this sample lists 60,000 to 65,000 clones; more than 85% of them were counted only once. About 0.58% of the sample goes to the ten largest clones. The data derive from a study of OX40 agonist ivuxolimab in advanced cancers. Some background on the complete study: Ivuxolimab was an agonistic, fully human IgG2 monoclonal antibody directed against OX40 (CD134), a costimulatory receptor. The purpose of peripheral TCRbeta sequencing was to test whether ivuxolimab changed TCR sequence diversity and led to clonal T-cell expansion. In the dose-escalation cohort, roughly 80% of patients were male, and the mean age was approximately 64 years, with a range of about 20 to 90. The paper reports the monotherapy dose-escalation portion (N = 52 patients) of the phase I ivuxolimab trial. Partial responses were achieved by three dose-escalation patients, of whom one had hepatocellular carcinoma and two had cutaneous melanoma. Patients were allowed to have had prior anti-PD-1, anti-PD-L1 or anti-CTLA-4 therapy, and around 40% of the dose-escalation patients had previously received checkpoint inhibitors. Intravenous ivuxolimab was administered to patients every 2 weeks at six dose levels: 0.01, 0.1, 0.3, 1.5, 3 and 10 mg/kg. Of the 50 to 55 patients in dose escalation, 19 had hepatocellular carcinoma, approximately 15 had melanoma, 9 had renal cell carcinoma and 9 had head and neck cancer. Results the study describes overall, beyond this receptor: After ivuxolimab, expanded clones were on average more numerous among CD8+ T cells than among CD4+ T cells. The antigen specificity of the clonally expanded peripheral T cells was not determined. At doses from 0.1 to 3.0 mg/kg, clonal expansion was seen in both CD4+ and CD8+ blood T cells between baseline and week 6. In partial responders in the 0.1-3.0 mg/kg groups, normalized peripheral clonal expansion was found to be among the lowest, especially among CD8+ T cells. Low levels of normalized T-cell clonal expansion were also shown by some nonresponding patients.

Patients with autoimmune disease history or receiving systemic immunosuppression were excluded from the trial. Peripheral blood for TCR sequencing was collected from all dose cohorts at baseline, on cycle 4 day 1, and on cycle 7 day 1. The samples were drawn from a first-in-human, open-label, multicenter phase I dose-escalation trial of ivuxolimab. Adults with locally advanced or metastatic melanoma, renal cell, hepatocellular, or head and neck squamous cell carcinoma were enrolled in the trial. Before TCR sequencing, CD4+ and CD8+ T cells were separately sorted from peripheral blood. V is pared back by 1 base and J by 5 bases, with 14 bases lying between the germline termini. According to the germline V gene (reference sequence), CDR1 reads SEHNR and CDR2 reads FQNEAQ. From cysteine to phenylalanine, the CDR3 is 15 amino acids long. Here the CDR3 DNA is all that survives: 45 bases in frame from base 1.

The rearranged segments are TRBV7-9 and TRBJ1-1, with the D gene too uncertain to name. This clonotype was obtained from an adult with an advanced solid tumor such as melanoma, head and neck, liver or kidney cancer. The specimen was CD4+ or CD8+ T cells sorted from blood, collected in a trial of the OX40 agonist ivuxolimab. In nucleotide form, the sequence is TGTGCCAGCAGCTTAGAGGAGGGTCTGAGTACTGAAGCTTTCTTT. Its coded protein is CASSLEEGLSTEAFF. Joined to the reference TRBV7-9 and TRBJ1-1 proteins, this CDR3 gives the full variable domain: DTGVSQNPRHKITKRGQNVTFRCDPISEHNRLYWYRQTLGQGPEFLTYFQNEAQLEKSRLLSDRFSAERPKGSFSTLEIQRTEQGDSAMYLCASSLEEGLSTEAFFGQGTRLTVV.